The 28 T cell receptor beta chains reported below all come from one sample, sequenced in a study of post-analysis software for immune sequencing data. Overall study findings and caveats: With TRBV5-6, TRBV5-1 and TRBV20-1 included, about five TRBV segments were more frequent in patients than in controls.

TCR beta cDNA libraries included unique molecular identifiers. MiXCR, run by TCRdb on the PCR reads, gives a single entry per CDR3 protein. This table holds more than 500,000 distinct CDR3 sequences, about a third found once. These receptors are not linked to any known antigen. Material for sequencing was blood. These receptors originate from a girl aged 2-17 years with multiple sclerosis.

The chain carries TRBV7-6 and TRBJ2-3; a possible D gene is TRBD2 (5 bases). V was pared by 3 bases and J by 0 bases, with 19 bases between. CDR1 and CDR2 (germline): SGHVS, FNYEAQ. The CDR3 contains 18 residues. Here the CDR3 reads CASSFLGLTSSSTDTQYF. As DNA, the CDR3 is TGTGCCAGCAGCTTTTTGGGTCTCACTAGTTCTAGCACAGATACGCAGTATTTT.

This clonotype was picked up many times. This chain connects TRBV12-3 or TRBV12-4 to TRBJ2-6; D may be TRBD1 (5 bases). Between the trimmed V and J ends, which lost 6 bases and 1 base, there was a span of 10 bases. The CDR3 extends over 15 amino acids. This chain's CDR3 is CASSHAGSGANVLTF. DNA for the CDR3: TGTGCCAGCAGCCACGCAGGGTCTGGGGCCAACGTCCTGACTTTC.

The chain joins TRBV29-1 to TRBJ2-5; no clear D gene. The J call may be wrong; the DNA end is better matched by TRBJ2-4. Germline V CDR1 and CDR2: SQVTM, ANQGSEA. The CDR3 extends over 12 amino acids. This CDR3 is CSVRTTKNIQYF. The CDR3 bases are TGCAGCGTTAGAACCACAAAAAACATTCAGTACTTC.

The J gene is TRBJ2-5, the V gene TRBV5-1, with D possibly matching TRBD2 (6 bases). The CDR3 contains 18 residues. The V gene's germline CDR1 is SGHRS and CDR2 YFSETQ. V gave up 1 base and J gave up 0 bases, with 19 bases separating them. Here the CDR3 reads CASSLSGRLGGNQETQYF. The CDR3 region has the DNA TGCGCCAGCAGCTTGTCGGGACGCCTGGGAGGAAACCAAGAGACCCAGTACTTC.

The chain has TRBV15 and TRBJ2-3; D might be TRBD2 (6 bases). Per germline, CDR1 LNHNV and CDR2 YYDKDF (reference sequence). The CDR3 runs to 13 residues. V dropped 5 bases and J dropped 6 bases, with 12 bases sitting between them. CDR3 sequence reads: CATSGRLGDTQYF. As DNA, the CDR3 is TGTGCCACCAGCGGCCGACTAGGGGATACGCAGTATTTT.

V is TRBV5-1 and J is TRBJ1-2, with D possibly matching TRBD1 (5 bases). This CDR3 is built from 14 residues. Germline values: CDR1 SGHRS, CDR2 YFSETQ. Trimming removed 0 bases at V and 6 bases at J, with 12 bases between. CDR3 DNA sequence: TGCGCCAGCAGCTTGGAGGCGGGGGACGATGGCTACACCTTC. This codes for CASSLEAGDDGYTF.

This clonotype was picked up many times. The chain joins TRBV12-3 or TRBV12-4 to TRBJ2-5; either TRBD1 or TRBD2 may supply D (5 bases each). Trimming shortened V by 6 bases and J by 3 bases, and 14 bases separated the two germline ends. The CDR3 runs 14 residues. The CDR3 loop is CASSLRGVEETQYF. CDR3 coding DNA: TGTGCCAGCAGCCTGAGGGGTGTCGAAGAGACCCAGTACTTC.

In this sample, this clonotype turned up a few times. The chain employs TRBV9 and TRBJ2-3; 8 bases align to TRBD1. V was pared by 3 bases and J by 4 bases, with 4 bases of the junction left unmatched. Germline CDR1 SGDLS, CDR2 YYNGEE. This CDR3 comprises 14 residues. The CDR3 loop is CASSAETGADTQYF. CDR3 DNA sequence: TGTGCCAGCAGCGCTGAGACAGGGGCAGATACGCAGTATTTT.

The chain recombines TRBV5-1 with TRBJ1-1, with 7 bases aligning to TRBD1. Germline CDR1 and CDR2: SGHRS and YFSETQ. V lost 2 bases, J lost 7 bases, and 8 bases stayed unmatched. CDR3 length: 14 residues. DNA for the CDR3: TGCGCCAGCAGCTTTGGTCTGCGACAGGGTGAAGCTTTCTTT. This encodes CASSFGLRQGEAFF.

The chain couples TRBV5-1 to TRBJ2-5; D possibly uses TRBD1 or TRBD2 (6 bases each). Trimming shortened V by 0 bases and J by 1 base, and 10 bases separated the two germline ends. The germline V gene has CDR1 SGHRS and CDR2 YFSETQ. The CDR3 is 15 amino acids. The CDR3 protein is CASSLAGGPQETQYF. The CDR3 DNA sequence: TGCGCCAGCAGCTTGGCCGGGGGCCCCCAAGAGACCCAGTACTTC.

This rearrangement joins TRBV19 to TRBJ1-5; D not resolved. The V gene lost 3 bases and the J gene lost 0 bases, with 3 bases spanning the gap. There are 13 residues in the CDR3. CDR1 is LNHDA and CDR2 is SQIVND in the germline V gene (reference sequence). CDR3 sequence: CASSISSNQPQHF. CDR3 in DNA: TGTGCCAGTAGTATTAGTAGCAATCAGCCCCAGCATTTT.

This clonotype was observed a handful of times. The CDR3 protein is CASSSTASGANVLTF. CDR3 bases: TGTGCCAGCAGCTCTACAGCCTCTGGGGCCAACGTCCTGACTTTC. The J gene is TRBJ2-6, the V gene TRBV3-1; D is undetermined. In germline, CDR1 is LGHDT, CDR2 YNNKEL (reference sequence). V lost 5 bases and J lost 0, with 8 bases in between. This CDR3 spans 15 amino acids.

This clonotype was counted only a few times. This chain's CDR3 is CSVDTSGGYYNEQFF. The CDR3, as DNA: TGCAGCGTTGACACCTCGGGGGGCTACTACAATGAGCAGTTCTTC. The chain combines TRBV29-1 with TRBJ2-1, with D possibly being TRBD2 (7 bases). Trimming removed 3 bases at V and 3 bases at J, with 15 bases between. CDR3 length: 15 amino acids. Germline lookup yields CDR1 SQVTM and CDR2 ANQGSEA.

The table lists this clonotype with a few counts. This chain uses TRBV3-1 with TRBJ2-5; unclear D gene. The germline V gene has CDR1 LGHDT and CDR2 YNNKEL (reference sequence). Trimming shortened V by 1 base and J by 12 bases, and 15 bases separated the two germline ends. This CDR3 contains 13 residues. CDR3 residues: CASSQGGYPTEYF. The DNA of the CDR3 is TGTGCCAGCAGCCAAGGTGGCTACCCTACAGAGTACTTC.

This rearrangement joins TRBV20-1 to TRBJ2-1, with 9 positions matching TRBD1. With V trimmed by 4 bases and J by 5 bases, 6 bases remained unmatched. There are 14 residues in the CDR3. Germline V CDR1 and CDR2: DFQATT, SNEGSKA (reference sequence). The CDR3 reads CSAIRRTGDNEQFF. The CDR3 DNA reads as TGCAGTGCTATACGACGGACAGGGGACAATGAGCAGTTCTTC.

This chain links TRBV5-1 with TRBJ2-3; a weak D match, TRBD2 (6 bases). This CDR3 has 15 amino acids. The germline V gene has CDR1 SGHRS and CDR2 YFSETQ. The V end was cut by 4 bases, the J end by 2 bases, with 14 bases between. The CDR3 region has the DNA TGCGCCAGCAGCCGCACTAGCACCTCCACAGATACGCAGTATTTT. Protein product: CASSRTSTSTDTQYF.

This clonotype was detected ten times or more. The rearrangement uses TRBV10-3 and TRBJ2-1, with TRBD2 matching 8 bases. The V and J ends lost 3 bases and 5 bases, in that order; junction bases with no gene match: 6. This CDR3 region has 15 residues. Germline values: CDR1 ENHRY, CDR2 SYGVKD. The CDR3 nucleotides read TGTGCCATCAGTGAACGGGGGGGCGAAAACAATGAGCAGTTCTTC. Its protein product is CAISERGGENNEQFF.

This clonotype came up a few times. The V call is TRBV19, the J call TRBJ2-5; D is tentatively TRBD1 or TRBD2 (6 bases each). Germline V lookup: CDR1 LNHDA, CDR2 SQIVND (reference sequence). The CDR3 has 16 residues. Trimming took off 7 bases at V and 0 bases at J, with 18 bases between the two ends. The CDR3 spells CASTPPGAGDQETQYF. The CDR3 nucleotides read TGTGCCAGTACCCCACCGGGGGCAGGTGACCAAGAGACCCAGTACTTC.

This clonotype was observed a handful of times. V and J are TRBV7-2 and TRBJ2-5; D is possibly TRBD1 (6 bases). Germline V gives CDR1 SGHTA, CDR2 FQGNSA. This CDR3 spans 13 amino acids. Trimming shortened V by 3 bases and J by 5 bases, and 10 bases separated the two germline ends. CDR3 DNA: TGTGCCAGCAGCTTCGTTCAGGGGGAGACCCAGTACTTC. Protein sequence: CASSFVQGETQYF.

V is TRBV5-4 and J is TRBJ2-1; D unresolved. Germline CDR1 and CDR2: SGHNT and YYREEE (reference sequence). The V gene lost 3 bases and the J gene lost 8 bases, with 15 bases spanning the gap. The CDR3 runs to 14 residues. The CDR3 spells CASSSNMKYDEQFF. In nucleotides, the CDR3 is TGTGCCAGCAGCTCCAATATGAAGTACGATGAGCAGTTCTTC.

In the case of this clonotype: The junction does not match germline at one end; this may be a read error. The chain has TRBV20-1 and TRBJ2-1, with D possibly being TRBD1 (6 bases). Germline V CDR1 and CDR2: DFQATT, SNEGSKA (reference sequence). This CDR3 is 14 amino acids long. The CDR3 region is CSARGAGVYSEQFF. DNA for the CDR3: TGCAGTGCTAGAGGGGCAGGGGTGTACAGTGAGCAGTTCTTC.

The chain joins TRBV5-1 to TRBJ2-1; D gene uncertain. Germline loops: CDR1 SGHRS, CDR2 YFSETQ. The V and J ends lost 4 bases and 5 bases respectively, with 13 bases between them. The CDR3 runs 14 residues. The CDR3 here is CASSPGPGNNEQFF. The CDR3 DNA follows: TGCGCCAGCAGCCCGGGCCCCGGCAACAATGAGCAGTTCTTC.

The chain joins TRBV2 to TRBJ1-1, with D unresolved. The germline V gene encodes CDR1 SNHLY and CDR2 FYNNEI. The CDR3 spans 11 residues. The V gene lost 7 bases and the J gene lost 2 bases, with 5 bases spanning the gap. The CDR3 coding sequence is TGTGCCAGCACCTATAACACTGAAGCTTTCTTT. Translating it yields CASTYNTEAFF.

This chain links TRBV20-1 with TRBJ2-3; D remains unclear. CDR1 and CDR2 from the germline V gene are DFQATT and SNEGSKA (reference sequence). Between the trimmed V and J ends, which lost 0 bases and 6 bases, there was a span of 13 bases. The CDR3 is made up of 14 amino acids. As DNA, the CDR3 is TGCAGTGCTAGAGATCCGCAGCTTAGGGATACGCAGTATTTT. Its protein is CSARDPQLRDTQYF.

This clonotype was observed a handful of times. The genes are TRBV13 and TRBJ2-3; 9 nucleotides agree with TRBD2. J lost 6 bases, V lost 5 bases, and 6 bases had no gene match. The V gene's germline CDR1 is PRHDT and CDR2 FYEKMQ (reference sequence). The CDR3 runs to 14 residues. Here the CDR3 reads CASSPSGEADTQYF. DNA for the CDR3: TGTGCCAGCAGCCCTAGCGGGGAGGCTGATACGCAGTATTTT.

This chain joins TRBV9 and TRBJ1-6; TRBD1 matches 9 bases. CDR1 is SGDLS, CDR2 YYNGEE, per germline. The CDR3 is 14 amino acids. With V trimmed by 4 bases and J by 7 bases, 3 bases remained unmatched. The CDR3, as DNA: TGTGCCAGCAGCTTCGGGACAGGGAATTCACCCCTCCACTTT. Encoded protein: CASSFGTGNSPLHF.

V gene TRBV12-3 or TRBV12-4 combines with J gene TRBJ2-4; 7 bases map to TRBD2. V lost 2 bases and J lost 6; bases outside the gene matches: 10. The CDR3 extends over 16 amino acids. The CDR3 coding sequence is TGTGCCAGCAGTTTATCCTGGGGGGGGGAGGGAAACATTCAGTACTTC. Translating gives CASSLSWGGEGNIQYF.

This chain joins TRBV7-2 and TRBJ1-6, with D tentatively TRBD1 (6 bases). Trimming removed 0 bases at V and 12 bases at J, with 6 bases between. Germline CDR1 is SGHTA and CDR2 is FQGNSA. The CDR3 has 12 residues. The CDR3 nucleotides read TGTGCCAGCAGCTTAGCGGACAGACCCCTCCACTTT. Protein sequence: CASSLADRPLHF.